The rows below give T cell receptor beta chains drawn from one sample of a study of a mutant IDH1 vaccine in newly diagnosed glioma. These TCRs are of unknown antigen specificity. Measured with immunoSEQ multiplex PCR; TCRdb has only the in-frame clones, and not every one. In the table there are around 54,000 clones, about 86% of which are singletons. Sequenced material: PBMCs, taken from a glioma patient whose treatment included an IDH1 peptide vaccine. These receptors all stem from a man between 40 and 49 years old with glioma. CDR3s include the opening cysteine and the closing phenylalanine or tryptophan. The D gene is left open where the match is weak. Clone size is stated in some rows and not others, as once, few, many or a class when expanded.

clone size	V gene	J gene	D gene	CDR3 DNA	CDR3 protein
-	TRBV10-3	TRBJ2-5	TRBD2	TGTGCCATCAGTGAGGCTAGCGGGAGCGGGGAGACCCAGTACTTC	CAISEASGSGETQYF
-	TRBV6-6	TRBJ2-1	-	TGTGCCAGCACCCAAAGACTAGTCTCCTACAATGAGCAGTTCTTC	CASTQRLVSYNEQFF
-	TRBV10-3	TRBJ2-2	TRBD2	TGTGCCATCAGTGACGGGGGGGACACCGGGGAGCTGTTTTTT	CAISDGGDTGELFF
-	TRBV7-9	TRBJ2-3	-	TGTGCCAGCAGCTTAACAGTGGCCGATACGCAGTATTTT	CASSLTVADTQYF
-	TRBV29-1	TRBJ2-7	TRBD1	TGCAGCGTTGGACAGGGTGGAGTAGGCAACGAGCAGTACTTC	CSVGQGGVGNEQYF
-	TRBV5-1	TRBJ2-7	TRBD2	TGCGCCAGCAGCTTGGTACCTAGCGGGGGGTCCTACGAGCAGTACTTC	CASSLVPSGGSYEQYF
-	TRBV19	TRBJ2-3	TRBD2	TGTGCCAGTAGTATAGCTAGCGGGAGGGCCGATACGCAGTATTTT	CASSIASGRADTQYF
-	TRBV9	TRBJ1-5	TRBD1	TGTGCCAGCAGCCGGGGACAGGGGAGCAATCAGCCCCAGCATTTT	CASSRGQGSNQPQHF
-	TRBV5-1	TRBJ1-3	-	TGCGCCAGCAGCGCGGCAGTCTCTGGAAACACCATATATTTT	CASSAAVSGNTIYF
-	TRBV9	TRBJ2-7	-	TGTGCCAGCAGCGTACTGGGCGTCGGGGAGCAGTACTTC	CASSVLGVGEQYF
-	TRBV19	TRBJ2-2	-	TGTGCCAGTAAGGCGGGGCCAAACACCGGGGAGCTGTTTTTT	CASKAGPNTGELFF
-	TRBV7-7	TRBJ2-5	-	TGTGCTAGCAGCTCAAGGACTCAAGAGACCCAGTACTTC	CASSSRTQETQYF
-	TRBV7-6	TRBJ2-5	TRBD2	TGTGCCAGCAGCTTACGGGGTAGCGGGAGGATATTGGAGACCCAGTACTTC	CASSLRGSGRILETQYF
-	TRBV7-7	TRBJ2-2	TRBD2	TGTGCCAGCAGACGGACTAGCGGATCCTGGGAGCTGTTTTTT	CASRRTSGSWELFF
medium-sized	TRBV4-2	TRBJ1-1	TRBD1	TGTGCCAGCAGCCTGGACAGGATGGGCACTGAAGCTTTCTTT	CASSLDRMGTEAFF
-	TRBV9	TRBJ2-3	-	TGTGCCAGCAGCGTAGGGGTGGGACCAGATACGCAGTATTTT	CASSVGVGPDTQYF